This T cell receptor (beta chain) stems from a study of CD8 T cells in Susac syndrome. The T cells that were sequenced for TCR beta were CD8+ and CD4+ cells from blood. Through negative isolation, CD4+ and CD8+ T cells were obtained, while TEMRA cells were enriched using FACS. RNA totalling roughly 0.45 to 1 ug underwent reverse transcription with random hexamers. By means of immunoSEQ multiplex PCR, TCR beta CDR3 spanning 54 Vbeta and 13 Jbeta underwent amplification. One entry per CDR3 protein, called by TCRdb with MiXCR from the immunoSEQ multiplex PCR reads. This sample carries about 300,000 distinct CDR3 sequences, approximately 91% of them seen once, and the ten largest clones take roughly 0.2%. A remark on this clonotype: Germline is not matched at one junction end, which may reflect a read error.

Germline CDR1 and CDR2: MDHEN and SYDVKM. There are 14 residues in the CDR3. This chain uses TRBV28 with TRBJ2-4; D is possibly TRBD1 (7 bases). This TCR was sampled from a human donor with multiple sclerosis. The sequenced sample consisted of CD8+ T cells from PBMCs. CDR3: CASSPPGVGQGEVF. The CDR3, as DNA: TGTGCCAGCAGTCCCCCGGGGGTGGGCCAGGGGGAAGTCTTC.